A few counts support the clone carrying this TCR beta chain. Its matching antigen is unknown. These data come from a study of glioma-infiltrating T cells. Regarding the study as a whole: Very few CDR3 sequences were shared between tissue and blood. Above-expected tissue-blood divergence occurred in all gliomas, most in low-grade ones.

Amplification of TCR alpha and beta CDR3 regions from RNA used iRepertoire nested multiplex PCR. Tissue mRNA or PBMC total RNA, roughly 95-400 ng, went into one-step reverse transcription and amplification. TCRdb re-called the multiplex PCR reads with MiXCR, one entry per CDR3 protein. The data contain some 120,000 distinct CDR3 sequences, roughly 23% of them singletons. The sequence was collected from a human donor with low-grade glioma or glioblastoma, undergoing nonglioma brain surgery, or in good health (not recorded which). The sequenced sample was glioma tissue, nonneoplastic brain tissue, or PBMCs (not recorded which).

DNA for the CDR3: TGTGCCAGCAGCGGGAACAATCAGCCCCAGCATTTT. Translating it yields CASSGNNQPQHF. This chain links TRBV12-3 or TRBV12-4 with TRBJ1-5; D is ambiguous. Trimming cost V 6 bases and J 3 bases, with 6 bases left between them. The CDR3 consists of 12 residues.